Listed below are T cell receptor beta chains from one sample, sequenced in a study of blood T cell repertoires in COVID-19. TCRdb's table, derived via immunoSEQ multiplex PCR, lists solely in-frame clones and lacks some. The sample lists about 42,000 clones; 76% were seen once. The sample was peripheral blood. The receptors originated from a man aged 65 to 85 with active or convalescent COVID-19. CDR3s include the opening cysteine and the closing phenylalanine or tryptophan. Expanded clones are given a class, and other clones once, few, many or no size at all.

j_call,clone_size,v_call,cdr3_aa
TRBJ2-2,-,TRBV2,CASALRTGLSGELFF
TRBJ1-1,-,TRBV6-4,CAVKGAGSTEAFF
TRBJ1-3,-,TRBV5-1,CASSAHLPGQAGNTIYF
TRBJ1-5,-,TRBV3-1/TRBV3-2,CASSQGDSGNQPQHF
TRBJ1-5,-,TRBV10-3,CAISVTGQSNQPQHF
TRBJ2-3,once,TRBV9,CASSPRGQGSDTQYF
TRBJ1-2,-,TRBV3-1/TRBV3-2,CASSQGEFYGYTF
TRBJ2-1,few,TRBV3-1/TRBV3-2,CASSPTVGRGYSYNEQFF
TRBJ2-7,once,TRBV6-6,CASSYGQGTYEQYF
TRBJ2-7,-,TRBV30,CAWSEGQGRLYF
TRBJ1-2,-,TRBV12-3/TRBV12-4,CASSLLSGYGYTF